These 28 T cell receptor beta chains were sequenced from one sample in a study of T-cell memory formation after mild COVID-19. One entry per CDR3 protein, called by TCRdb with MiXCR from the 5' RACE reads. The sample lists 150,000 to 200,000 distinct CDR3 sequences, about 14% seen once, with 13% to 15% in the top ten. Sequenced sample: PBMCs or a T cell subset sorted from them (not recorded which). The receptor set was obtained from an adult woman who had mild COVID-19 (a few samples of this study predate the infection). Cell type and time point are not known.

J is TRBJ2-7 and V is TRBV7-8, with D uncertain. Germline lookup yields CDR1 SGHVS and CDR2 FQNEAQ. Deletions cut 1 base from V and 3 bases from J, with 10 bases between. CDR3 length: 14 residues. The CDR3: CASSLVADHYEQYF. DNA for the CDR3: TGTGCCAGCAGCTTAGTAGCAGATCACTACGAGCAGTACTTC.

V gene TRBV4-1 combines with J gene TRBJ2-7; TRBD2 is a possible D gene (5 bases). CDR1 MGHRA and CDR2 YSYEKL come from the germline V gene. Trimming removed 0 bases at V and 0 bases at J, with 12 bases between. The CDR3 runs to 16 residues. Here the CDR3 DNA reads TGCGCCAGCAGCCAAGAGGACCGGGGTAGCTCCTACGAGCAGTACTTC. Protein: CASSQEDRGSSYEQYF.

This clonotype was recorded a few times. The J gene is TRBJ2-1, the V gene TRBV11-2, with TRBD1 matching over 9 bases. The CDR3 is made up of 15 amino acids. Germline V gene sequence: CDR1 SGHAT, CDR2 FQNNGV. The J segment lost 6 bases and the V segment lost 5 bases, leaving 8 bases of the junction unmatched. The CDR3 bases are TGTGCCAGCAGCCTCCGGGACAGGGTTACCAATGAGCAGTTCTTC. This gives the protein CASSLRDRVTNEQFF.

This clonotype showed up just a few times. The chain employs TRBV20-1 and TRBJ1-2; unclear D gene. The germline CDR1 and CDR2 sequences are DFQATT and SNEGSKA (reference sequence). Trimming left V 6 bases short and J 0 bases short, with 14 bases between. CDR3 size: 14 residues. CDR3 nucleotide sequence: TGCAGTGCGAGTGACGCCAGAGCTAACTATGGCTACACCTTC. It encodes CSASDARANYGYTF.

The rearrangement joins TRBV20-1 to TRBJ2-3; TRBD2 might be the D (5 bases). From germline, CDR1 is DFQATT and CDR2 SNEGSKA (reference sequence). V was cut by 0 bases and J by 4 bases, with 14 bases left in between. CDR3 length: 15 residues. The CDR3 coding sequence is TGCAGTGCTAGAGATCCAGGACTGGCGGCAGATACGCAGTATTTT. This gives the protein CSARDPGLAADTQYF.

The sample holds a few counts of this clonotype. The rearrangement links TRBV5-1 to TRBJ2-3, with TRBD1 identical over 11 bases. The germline V gene encodes CDR1 SGHRS and CDR2 YFSETQ. J was trimmed by 1 base and V by 3 bases; bases with no gene match: 4. CDR3 size: 16 residues. Written as DNA, the CDR3 is TGCGCCAGCAGCTCTGGACAGGGGGCCGGCACAGATACGCAGTATTTT. Translating gives CASSSGQGAGTDTQYF.

V usage is TRBV7-2 and J usage is TRBJ1-2; D unresolved. This CDR3 region has 14 residues. Germline V gene data show CDR1 as SGHTA and CDR2 as FQGNSA. Trimming removed 1 base from V and 5 bases from J, with 11 bases in between. This CDR3 is CASSLVSGNYGYTF. The CDR3 bases are TGTGCCAGCAGCTTAGTTTCTGGGAATTATGGCTACACCTTC.

This clonotype was detected a few times. The chain carries TRBV5-1 and TRBJ2-5, with 10 bases fitting TRBD1. Germline CDR1 is SGHRS and CDR2 is YFSETQ. The CDR3 length is 15 residues. With 2 bases clipped from V and 5 bases from J, the junction kept 6 bases outside the gene matches. CDR3 protein: CASSFGTGDGETQYF. DNA for the CDR3: TGCGCCAGCAGCTTCGGGACAGGGGACGGGGAGACCCAGTACTTC.

This clonotype showed up just a few times. The chain joins TRBV11-2 to TRBJ2-3; D gene uncertain. The CDR3 has 16 residues. The V end lost 2 bases, the J end lost 4 bases, and 16 bases lay between the germline ends. Looked up from germline, CDR1 is SGHAT and CDR2 is FQNNGV. The CDR3 region is CASSLFGSKGSDTQYF. The CDR3 coding sequence is TGTGCCAGCAGCTTATTTGGATCAAAGGGTTCAGATACGCAGTATTTT.

This clonotype was detected a few times. The J gene is TRBJ2-6, the V gene TRBV18; D not resolved. CDR1 KGHSH and CDR2 LQKENI come from the germline V gene. V lost 2 bases and J 3 bases, leaving 5 bases between the germline ends. CDR3 length: 14 residues. The CDR3 spells CASSPGVGANVLTF. For the CDR3, the DNA is TGTGCCAGCTCACCAGGGGTTGGGGCCAACGTCCTGACTTTC.

Only one count was recorded for this clonotype. The chain employs TRBV20-1 and TRBJ1-2; the D is unclear. V lost 5 bases and J lost 6, with 19 bases in between. The CDR3 spans 14 residues. In germline, CDR1 is DFQATT, CDR2 SNEGSKA (reference sequence). The CDR3 region is CSAGSYSNGDGYTF. CDR3 nucleotides: TGCAGTGCTGGGTCGTACTCGAACGGGGATGGCTACACCTTC.

This clonotype was seen many times. The chain carries TRBV24-1 and TRBJ2-1; D gene uncertain. With 7 bases removed from V and 1 base from J, the gap between germline ends came to 19 bases. The germline gives CDR1 KGHDR, CDR2 SFDVKD. The CDR3 runs 17 residues. Written as DNA, the CDR3 is TGTGCCACCAGCAGAGACGTTCGGGCCAATTCCTACAATGAGCAGTTCTTC. This gives the protein CATSRDVRANSYNEQFF.

This clonotype was found a few times. The chain is built from TRBV5-6 and TRBJ2-7, with 10 bases fitting TRBD2. CDR3 length: 14 residues. Per the germline V gene, CDR1 is SGHDT and CDR2 is YYEEEE. Losses at the gene ends were 3 bases for V and 2 bases for J; bases not matched to a gene: 2. CDR3 sequence: CASSWGTSAYEQYF. CDR3 nucleotide sequence: TGTGCCAGCAGCTGGGGGACTAGCGCCTACGAGCAGTACTTC. Using reference TRBV5-6 and TRBJ2-7 for the parts outside the CDR3, the full variable domain is DAGVTQSPTHLIKTRGQQVTLRCSPKSGHDTVSWYQQALGQGPQFIFQYYEEEERQRGNFPDRFSGHQFPNYSSELNVNALLLGDSALYLCASSWGTSAYEQYFGPGTRLTVT.

This clonotype showed up just a few times. V and J are TRBV11-2 and TRBJ2-2; 9 positions agree with TRBD2. V trimming: 6 bases; J trimming: 3 bases; junction bases outside the gene matches: 8. Germline V gene lookup returns CDR1 SGHAT and CDR2 FQNNGV. CDR3 size: 16 residues. This CDR3 reads CASRLAGRRHTGELFF. For the CDR3, the DNA is TGTGCCAGCAGGCTAGCGGGACGGCGTCACACCGGGGAGCTGTTTTTT.

The genes are TRBV6-6 and TRBJ1-2; TRBD1 matches at 7 bases. CDR1 and CDR2 (germline): MNHNY, SVGAGI (reference sequence). J gave up 10 bases and V 0 bases, and 11 bases lay outside the gene matches. The length of the CDR3 is 15 residues. The CDR3 DNA follows: TGTGCCAGCAGTTACTCGGACAGGTGGGGGCTAAACTACACCTTC. This codes for CASSYSDRWGLNYTF.

On this clonotype itself: At one of its ends the junction is not consistent with the germline gene, which may arise from a read error. CDR3: CATSRTMTGSNVLTF. CDR3 in DNA: TGTGCCACCAGCAGGACAATGACTGGGTCCAACGTCCTGACTTTC. The chain uses TRBV15 and TRBJ2-6; D is ambiguous. The CDR3 has 15 residues. Germline CDR1 is LNHNV and CDR2 is YYDKDF (reference sequence).

This clonotype showed up many times. Here the CDR3 DNA reads TGTGCCAGCAGTTTCCGGGACAGGGGGCGCGAGAAACTGTTTTTT. Its translation: CASSFRDRGREKLFF. The chain employs TRBV12-3 or TRBV12-4 and TRBJ1-4, with TRBD1 identical over 12 bases. This CDR3 spans 15 amino acids. V shed 3 bases, J shed 11 bases, and the junction held 7 bases outside the gene matches.

This clonotype was detected a few times. The chain uses TRBV15 and TRBJ1-2, with D uncertain. V shed 0 bases and J shed 5 bases, with 13 bases lying between them. CDR1 and CDR2 from the germline V gene are LNHNV and YYDKDF (reference sequence). The CDR3 covers 15 residues. The CDR3 sequence: CATSRDTAEMYGYTF. CDR3 coding DNA: TGTGCCACCAGCAGAGATACGGCGGAGATGTATGGCTACACCTTC. The full variable domain, in which reference TRBV15 and TRBJ1-2 provide the parts outside the CDR3, is DAMVIQNPRYQVTQFGKPVTLSCSQTLNHNVMYWYQQKSSQAPKLLFHYYDKDFNNEADTPDNFQSRRPNTSFCFLDIRSPGLGDTAMYLCATSRDTAEMYGYTFGSGTRLTVV.

This clonotype was seen a handful of times. This chain joins TRBV27 and TRBJ1-2, with 7 bases aligning to TRBD1. Germline V gene sequence: CDR1 MNHEY, CDR2 SMNVEV (reference sequence). CDR3 length: 14 amino acids. The ends lost 3 bases at V and 7 bases at J; junction bases unmatched: 8. CDR3 sequence reads: CASSLTTGYSGYTF. The CDR3 DNA reads as TGTGCCAGCAGTTTGACGACAGGGTATAGTGGCTACACCTTC.

This clonotype was seen a handful of times. This chain joins TRBV29-1 and TRBJ2-2; no firm D call. Germline V CDR1 and CDR2: SQVTM, ANQGSEA. The CDR3 is 13 residues long. Trimming took off 3 bases at V and 1 base at J, with 6 bases between the two ends. The CDR3 loop reads CSVDPQNTGELFF. The CDR3 region has the DNA TGCAGCGTTGATCCCCAGAACACCGGGGAGCTGTTTTTT.

The chain uses TRBV12-3 or TRBV12-4 and TRBJ1-1; 8 bases line up with TRBD1. The trim removed 6 bases at V and 1 base at J, leaving 7 bases unmatched. CDR3 length equals 15 residues. This CDR3 is CASRAPGGGNTEAFF. DNA for the CDR3: TGTGCCAGCAGAGCGCCAGGGGGCGGGAACACTGAAGCTTTCTTT.

The chain carries TRBV4-3 and TRBJ2-1; D not resolved. Germline CDR1 is LGHNA and CDR2 is YSLEER. The CDR3 spans 15 residues. Trimming stripped 4 bases from V and 2 bases from J, with 12 bases between. This chain's CDR3 is CASSRADMAYNEQFF. The CDR3 DNA reads as TGCGCCAGCAGCCGGGCAGACATGGCCTACAATGAGCAGTTCTTC.

This chain joins TRBV6-2 or TRBV6-3 and TRBJ1-1; no firm D call. The V end was cut by 6 bases, the J end by 0 bases, with 14 bases between. CDR1 and CDR2 from the germline V gene are MNHEY and SVGEGT. The CDR3 contains 15 residues. The CDR3, as DNA: TGTGCCAGCAGGGGTTGGATACTATTGAACACTGAAGCTTTCTTT. Protein: CASRGWILLNTEAFF.

This clonotype was detected only a few times. The genes are TRBV20-1 and TRBJ2-2, with D perhaps matching TRBD1 (5 bases). The V and J ends lost 5 bases and 1 base respectively, with 14 bases between them. The germline V gene encodes CDR1 DFQATT and CDR2 SNEGSKA (reference sequence). This CDR3 contains 15 residues. CDR3 coding DNA: TGCAGTGCTTCTCACAGGAATAGGAACACCGGGGAGCTGTTTTTT. It translates to CSASHRNRNTGELFF.

The genes are TRBV5-1 and TRBJ1-1; D is perhaps TRBD1 (5 bases). There are 12 residues in the CDR3. V was shortened by 4 bases and J by 9 bases, with 13 bases between the two germline ends. Per germline, CDR1 SGHRS and CDR2 YFSETQ. DNA of the CDR3: TGCGCCAGCAGCAGTGATACGGGGCAAGCTTTCTTT. Encoded protein: CASSSDTGQAFF.

V usage is TRBV20-1 and J usage is TRBJ2-4, with TRBD1 identical over 7 bases. The junction had 8 bases not matched to a gene; V was cut back by 6 bases and J by 0 bases. The CDR3 has 15 residues. Germline CDR1 and CDR2: DFQATT and SNEGSKA (reference sequence). The DNA for the CDR3 is TGCAGTGCCATGGCTAGGGGGCTAGCCAAAAACATTCAGTACTTC. It yields the protein CSAMARGLAKNIQYF.

This clonotype was recorded a few times. The gene calls are TRBV4-2 and TRBJ2-3; 7 bases are a match to TRBD2. The J segment lost 2 bases and the V segment lost 3 bases, leaving 8 bases of the junction unmatched. CDR1 and CDR2 (germline): LGHNA, YNFKEQ. This CDR3 has 16 amino acids. CDR3 bases: TGTGCCAGCAGCCAGACTAGCAGGATTCTCACAGATACGCAGTATTTT. Encoded protein: CASSQTSRILTDTQYF.

The chain has TRBV20-1 and TRBJ1-1, with a possible D match to TRBD1 (5 bases). The V gene's germline CDR1 is DFQATT and CDR2 SNEGSKA (reference sequence). The CDR3 is made up of 14 amino acids. V lost 0 bases to trimming and J lost 4 bases, with 12 bases between them. CDR3 in DNA: TGCAGTGCTAGAGATGTCCAGGGTCCCACTGAAGCTTTCTTT. It translates to CSARDVQGPTEAFF.